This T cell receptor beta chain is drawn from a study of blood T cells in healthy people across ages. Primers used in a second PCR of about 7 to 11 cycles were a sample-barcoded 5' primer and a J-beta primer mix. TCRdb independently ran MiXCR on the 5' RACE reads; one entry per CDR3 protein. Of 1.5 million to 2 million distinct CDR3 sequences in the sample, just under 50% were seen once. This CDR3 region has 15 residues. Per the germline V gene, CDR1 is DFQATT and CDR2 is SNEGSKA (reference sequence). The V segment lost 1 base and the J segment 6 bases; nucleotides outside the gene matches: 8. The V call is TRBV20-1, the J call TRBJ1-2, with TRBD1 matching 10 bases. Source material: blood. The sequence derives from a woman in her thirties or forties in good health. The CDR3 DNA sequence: TGCAGTGCTAGAGTTATCGGACAGGGGGGAGATGGCTACACCTTC. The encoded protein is CSARVIGQGGDGYTF.